This T cell receptor beta chain was obtained from a study of vaccination and CD4 T cells after COVID-19. Study information: Nasal swab PCR identified SARS-CoV-2 in the convalescent patients, of whom about ten were mild and one severe. Overlapping spike peptides of SARS-CoV-2, HCoV-NL63, HCoV-OC43 and HCoV-229E stimulated the cells. Overall study results and limits: Analysis covered relatively few convalescent patients and lacked any early post-infection timepoints.

Treatment indicated: roughly 11-day PBMC culture with coronavirus spike peptide pools or control peptides (ViraFEST assay). Using peptide pools, antigen-specific T cells were expanded in ViraFEST before TCRs were sequenced. Cultured CD4+ T cell DNA underwent sequencing with the Oncomine TCR Beta short-read assay. One entry per CDR3 protein, called by TCRdb with MiXCR from the PCR reads. The sample shows just over 20,000 distinct CDR3 sequences, 70% of them seen only once. Points on this clonotype: Its target is unknown.

CDR3 length equals 14 residues. The ends were cut back, 0 bases at V and 5 bases at J, with 5 bases in the middle. Germline V lookup: CDR1 MNHNS, CDR2 SASEGT. The specimen sequenced was CD4+ T cells from blood, cultured in vitro. The chain has TRBV6-1 and TRBJ1-6; D uncertain. The sequence was collected from a human donor who had recovered from COVID-19. CDR3 protein: CASSEAPDNSPLHF. The CDR3 region has the DNA TGTGCCAGCAGTGAAGCGCCTGATAATTCACCCCTCCACTTT.